This T cell receptor (beta chain) originates from a study of identical twins. V gave up 0 bases and J gave up 0 bases; unmatched junction bases: 12. The CDR3 is 19 residues long. In germline, CDR1 is LGHNA, CDR2 YNFKEQ. TCRdb called the 5' RACE reads again in MiXCR, with one record for every CDR3 protein. This sample has about 260,000 distinct CDR3 sequences, with approximately 7% found just once. In this sample, this clonotype turned up many times. These data were likewise used in another study, on yellow fever vaccine responses in identical twins.

Sequenced input: memory (CD45RO+) T cells sorted from blood. The chain recombines TRBV4-2 with TRBJ2-7; TRBD2 matches at 9 bases. This TCR was sampled from a young woman in good health. The CDR3 is CASSQDSSSGAIVSYEQYF. The CDR3 nucleotides read TGTGCCAGCAGCCAAGATAGCTCTAGCGGGGCGATCGTCTCCTACGAGCAGTACTTC.